The source of this TCR beta chain is a study of T cell responses to AZD1222 COVID-19 vaccine. As to this clone: Its antigen is not identified.

Generated by immunoSEQ multiplex PCR, the TCRdb table keeps only in-frame clones and is missing some. The repertoire holds fewer than 200,000 clones, around 92% seen once, with about 1.2% in the top ten. Points from the study as a whole: An increase in Spike-specific TCR breadth and depth was observed after two AZD1222 doses. Of the AZD1222 recipients, only 5 or 6 were seropositive at baseline.

The CDR3 loop spans 14 amino acids. CDR1 is GTSNPN, CDR2 SVGIG, per germline (reference sequence). V was pared by 6 bases and J by 2 bases, with 13 bases between. This material consisted of peripheral blood, taken on day 0 of AZD1222 vaccination. The origin of this receptor is an adult in good health. This rearrangement joins TRBV30 to TRBJ1-4; no clear D gene. As DNA, the CDR3 is TGTGCCTGTACCTTGAGGGTGACTAATGAAAAACTGTTTTTT. Amino acid sequence: CACTLRVTNEKLFF.